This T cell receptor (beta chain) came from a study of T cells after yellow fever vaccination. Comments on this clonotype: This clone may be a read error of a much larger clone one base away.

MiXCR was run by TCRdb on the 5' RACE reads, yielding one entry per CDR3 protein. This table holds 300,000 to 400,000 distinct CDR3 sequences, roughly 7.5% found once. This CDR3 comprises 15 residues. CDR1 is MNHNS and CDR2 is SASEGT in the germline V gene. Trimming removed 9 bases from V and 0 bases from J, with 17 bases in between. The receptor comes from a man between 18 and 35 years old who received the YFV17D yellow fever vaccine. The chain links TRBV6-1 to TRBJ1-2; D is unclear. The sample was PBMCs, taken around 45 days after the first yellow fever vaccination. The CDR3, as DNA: TGTGCCAGAACCACAAGACAAGTAGCTAACTATGGCTACACCTTC. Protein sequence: CARTTRQVANYGYTF.